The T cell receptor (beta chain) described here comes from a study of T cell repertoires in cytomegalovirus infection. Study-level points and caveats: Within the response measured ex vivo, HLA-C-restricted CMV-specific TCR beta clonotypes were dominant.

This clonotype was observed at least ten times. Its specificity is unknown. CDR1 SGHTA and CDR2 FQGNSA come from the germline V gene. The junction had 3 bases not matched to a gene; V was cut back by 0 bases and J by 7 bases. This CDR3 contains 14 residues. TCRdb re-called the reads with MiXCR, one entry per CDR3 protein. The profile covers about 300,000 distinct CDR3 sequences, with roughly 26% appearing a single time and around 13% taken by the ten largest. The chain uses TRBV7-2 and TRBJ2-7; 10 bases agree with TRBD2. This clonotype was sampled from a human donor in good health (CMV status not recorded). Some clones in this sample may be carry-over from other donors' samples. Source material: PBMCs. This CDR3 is CASSLAGLAREQYF. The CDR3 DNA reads TGTGCCAGCAGCTTAGCGGGACTAGCGCGAGAGCAGTACTTC.